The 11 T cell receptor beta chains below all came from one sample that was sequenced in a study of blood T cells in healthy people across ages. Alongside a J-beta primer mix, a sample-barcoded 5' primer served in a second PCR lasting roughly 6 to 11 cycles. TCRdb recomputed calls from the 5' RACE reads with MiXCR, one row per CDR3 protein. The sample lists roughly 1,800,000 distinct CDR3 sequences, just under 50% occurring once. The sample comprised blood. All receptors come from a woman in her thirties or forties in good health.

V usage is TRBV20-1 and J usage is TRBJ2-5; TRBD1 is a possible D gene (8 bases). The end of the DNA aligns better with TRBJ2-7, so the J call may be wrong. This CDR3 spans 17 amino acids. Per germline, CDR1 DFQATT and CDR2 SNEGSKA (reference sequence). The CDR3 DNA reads TGCAGTGCTAGAGGGGCAGACAGGGGAGGGCTTTTTGACGAGCAGTACTTC. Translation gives CSARGADRGGLFDEQYF.

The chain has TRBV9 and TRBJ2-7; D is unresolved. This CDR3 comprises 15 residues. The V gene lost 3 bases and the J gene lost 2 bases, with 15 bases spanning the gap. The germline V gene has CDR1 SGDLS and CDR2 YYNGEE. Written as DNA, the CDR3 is TGTGCCAGCAGCGAACCGACCTCGGACCCCTACGAGCAGTACTTC. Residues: CASSEPTSDPYEQYF.

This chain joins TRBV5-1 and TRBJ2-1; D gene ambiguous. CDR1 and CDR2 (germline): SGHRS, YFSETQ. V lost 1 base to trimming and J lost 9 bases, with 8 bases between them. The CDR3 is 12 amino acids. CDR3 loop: CASSLRPSEQFF. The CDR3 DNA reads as TGCGCCAGCAGCTTGCGACCCAGTGAGCAGTTCTTC.

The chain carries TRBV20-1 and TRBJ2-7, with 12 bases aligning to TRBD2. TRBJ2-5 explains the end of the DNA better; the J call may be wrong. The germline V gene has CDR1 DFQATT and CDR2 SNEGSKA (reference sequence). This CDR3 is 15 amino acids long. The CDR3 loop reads CSASLGLAGMETQYF. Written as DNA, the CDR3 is TGCAGTGCTAGTCTCGGACTAGCGGGGATGGAGACCCAGTACTTC.

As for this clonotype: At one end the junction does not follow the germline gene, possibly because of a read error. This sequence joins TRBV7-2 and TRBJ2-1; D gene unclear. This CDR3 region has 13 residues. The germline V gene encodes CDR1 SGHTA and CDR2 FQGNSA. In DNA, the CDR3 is TGTGCCCGCAGCTTCGACCGCGCCAATGAGCAGTTCTTC. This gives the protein CARSFDRANEQFF.

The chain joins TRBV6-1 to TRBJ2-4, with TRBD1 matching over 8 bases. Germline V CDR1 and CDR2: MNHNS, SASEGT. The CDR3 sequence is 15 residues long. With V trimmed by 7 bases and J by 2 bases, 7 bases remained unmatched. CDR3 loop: CASIRQGISKNIQYF. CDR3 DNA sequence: TGTGCCAGCATAAGACAGGGGATATCCAAAAACATTCAGTACTTC.

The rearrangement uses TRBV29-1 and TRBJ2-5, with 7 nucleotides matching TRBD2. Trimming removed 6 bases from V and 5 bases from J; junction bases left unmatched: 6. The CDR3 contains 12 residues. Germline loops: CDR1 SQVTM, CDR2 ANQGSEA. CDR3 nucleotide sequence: TGCAGCGTAACTAGCGACGGGGAGACCCAGTACTTC. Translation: CSVTSDGETQYF.

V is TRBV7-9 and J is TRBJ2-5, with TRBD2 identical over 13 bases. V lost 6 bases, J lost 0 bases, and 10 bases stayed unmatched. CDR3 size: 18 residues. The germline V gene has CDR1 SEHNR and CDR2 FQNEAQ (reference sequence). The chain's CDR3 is CASRARLGLAGDQETQYF. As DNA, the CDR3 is TGTGCCAGCAGAGCAAGGCTAGGACTAGCGGGGGACCAAGAGACCCAGTACTTC.

CDR3 amino acids: CSASHQGVDEQYF. The CDR3 coding sequence is TGCAGTGCTAGTCATCAGGGAGTTGACGAGCAGTACTTC. J is TRBJ2-7 and V is TRBV20-1; D possibly matches TRBD1 or TRBD2 (5 bases each). The CDR3 runs 13 residues. Germline V gene data show CDR1 as DFQATT and CDR2 as SNEGSKA (reference sequence). With 3 bases removed from V and 5 bases from J, the gap between germline ends came to 14 bases.

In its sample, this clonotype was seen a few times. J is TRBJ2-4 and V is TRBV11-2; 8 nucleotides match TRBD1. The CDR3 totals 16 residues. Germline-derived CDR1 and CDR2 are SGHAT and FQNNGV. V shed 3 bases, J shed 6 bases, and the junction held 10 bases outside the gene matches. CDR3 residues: CASSFEGRGLGNIQYF. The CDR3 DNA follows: TGTGCCAGCAGCTTTGAAGGCAGGGGGCTGGGAAACATTCAGTACTTC.

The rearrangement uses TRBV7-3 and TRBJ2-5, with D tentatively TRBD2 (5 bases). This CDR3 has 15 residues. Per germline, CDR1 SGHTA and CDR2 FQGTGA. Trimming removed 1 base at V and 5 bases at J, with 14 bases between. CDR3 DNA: TGTGCCAGCAGCTTAATGGCGGGTTTATTGGAGACCCAGTACTTC. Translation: CASSLMAGLLETQYF.